This T cell receptor beta chain is from a study of shared clonotypes between healthy human individuals. Study-wide context: Donors were a couple of women and three men aged 18 to 49.

General study results and limits: Lower generation probabilities were found for non-shared clonotypes than for those shared by all four donors. Sharing across a few donors was seen in 4% to 6.5% of naive CD4 clonotypes.

Concerning this clone itself: The antigen is undetermined.

Germline-derived CDR1 and CDR2 are SNHLY and FYNNEI. Trimming pared 3 bases from V and 2 bases from J, leaving 7 bases between. The length of the CDR3 is 13 residues. The study separated CD4+ cells into CD45RA+ naive and CD45RA-negative memory subsets. The protocol was immunoSEQ multiplex PCR, while the TCRdb copy is restricted to in-frame clones and leaves out a portion. This sample has 2,500,000 or so clones, with over 85% found just once. The sequenced sample consisted of naive CD4+ T cells from PBMCs. The subset is: CD45RA+ positively selected. The sequence was collected from a man younger than 35 in good health. Some clones in this sample may be carry-over from other donors' samples. The rearrangement uses TRBV2 and TRBJ1-1, with no clear D. The CDR3 DNA reads as TGTGCCAGCAGTGACCAACTTAACACTGAAGCTTTCTTT. Amino acid sequence: CASSDQLNTEAFF.